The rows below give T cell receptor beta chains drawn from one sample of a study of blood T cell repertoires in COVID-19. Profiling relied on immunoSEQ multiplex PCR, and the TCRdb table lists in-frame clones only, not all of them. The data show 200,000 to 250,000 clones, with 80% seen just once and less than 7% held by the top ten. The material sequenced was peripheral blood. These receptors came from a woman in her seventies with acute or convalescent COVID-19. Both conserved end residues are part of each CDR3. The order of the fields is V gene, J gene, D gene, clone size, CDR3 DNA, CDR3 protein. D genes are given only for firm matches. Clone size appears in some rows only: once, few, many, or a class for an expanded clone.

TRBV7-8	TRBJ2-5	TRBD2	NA	TGTGCCAGCAGCTTAAGGAGCGGGAGGCGGGAAGAGACCCAGTACTTC	CASSLRSGRREETQYF
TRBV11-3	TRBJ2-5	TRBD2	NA	TGTGCCAGCAGCCACGGACTAGCGGGAGGAGGTTACCAAGAGACCCAGTACTTC	CASSHGLAGGGYQETQYF
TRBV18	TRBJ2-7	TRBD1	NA	TGTGCCAGCTCACCAGCAGGGGGCGGCTACGAGCAGTACTTC	CASSPAGGGYEQYF
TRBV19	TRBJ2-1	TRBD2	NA	TGTGCCAGTAGCGTAGCGGGAGGTACCAATGAGCAGTTCTTC	CASSVAGGTNEQFF
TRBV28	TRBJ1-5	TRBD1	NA	TGTGCCAGCAGTTTCCAGGGGGCACCAGATAGCAATCAGCCCCAGCATTTT	CASSFQGAPDSNQPQHF
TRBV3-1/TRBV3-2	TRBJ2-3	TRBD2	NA	TGTGCCAGCAGCACCGGACTAGCGGGAGACGCAGATACGCAGTATTTT	CASSTGLAGDADTQYF
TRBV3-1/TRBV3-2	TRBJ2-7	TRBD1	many	TGTGCCAGCAGCCAAGGCAACAGGGGGCTGTACTTC	CASSQGNRGLYF
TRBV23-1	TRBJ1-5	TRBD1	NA	TGCGCCAGCAGTCAATTCGGACAGGGGTTTAATCAGCCCCAGCATTTT	CASSQFGQGFNQPQHF
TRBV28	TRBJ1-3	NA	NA	TGTGCCAGCAGTTATACTATATCTGTCACTGGAAACACCATATATTTT	CASSYTISVTGNTIYF
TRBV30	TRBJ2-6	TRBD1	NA	TGTGCCTGGATCAGAGACAGGGGCTCGGCTGGGGCCAACGTCCTGACTTTC	CAWIRDRGSAGANVLTF
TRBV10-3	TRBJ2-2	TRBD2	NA	TGTGCCATCAGTGATGAGCGGGACGGGGAGCTGTTTTTT	CAISDERDGELFF
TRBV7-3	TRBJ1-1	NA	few	TGTGCCAGCAGCTTATATGAGGACAGCGAAGCTTTCTTT	CASSLYEDSEAFF
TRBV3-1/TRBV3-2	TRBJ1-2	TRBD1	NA	TGTGCCAGCAGCCCATTGGACAGGGGAGGCTACACCTTC	CASSPLDRGGYTF
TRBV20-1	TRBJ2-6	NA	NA	TGCAGTGCTAGTTTGGGGGCGCAGGCTGGGGCCAACGTCCTGACTTTC	CSASLGAQAGANVLTF
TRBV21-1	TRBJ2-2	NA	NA	TGTGCCAGCAGCAACGAGCGGGAGATACTGACCGGGGAGCTGTTTTTT	CASSNEREILTGELFF
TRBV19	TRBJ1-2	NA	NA	TGTGCCAGTAGTATTCAGGGAGGGGGCTACACCTTC	CASSIQGGGYTF